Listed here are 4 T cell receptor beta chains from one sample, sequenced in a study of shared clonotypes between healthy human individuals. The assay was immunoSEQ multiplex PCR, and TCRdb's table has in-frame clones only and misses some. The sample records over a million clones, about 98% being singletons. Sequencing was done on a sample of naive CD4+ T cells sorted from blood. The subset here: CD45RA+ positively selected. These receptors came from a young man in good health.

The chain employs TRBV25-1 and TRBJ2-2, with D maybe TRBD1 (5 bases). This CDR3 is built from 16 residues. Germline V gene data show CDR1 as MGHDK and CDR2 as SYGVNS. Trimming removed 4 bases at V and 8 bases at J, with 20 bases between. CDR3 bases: TGTGCCAGCAGTGGATATAGGGGTGGCGCGCGAGGGGAGCTGTTTTTT. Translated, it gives CASSGYRGGARGELFF.

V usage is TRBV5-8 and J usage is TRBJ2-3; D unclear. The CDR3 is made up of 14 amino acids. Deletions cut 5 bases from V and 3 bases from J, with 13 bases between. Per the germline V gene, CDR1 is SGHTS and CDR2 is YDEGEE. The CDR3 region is CASSVQAATDTQYF. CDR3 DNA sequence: TGTGCCAGCAGTGTCCAGGCAGCTACAGATACGCAGTATTTT.

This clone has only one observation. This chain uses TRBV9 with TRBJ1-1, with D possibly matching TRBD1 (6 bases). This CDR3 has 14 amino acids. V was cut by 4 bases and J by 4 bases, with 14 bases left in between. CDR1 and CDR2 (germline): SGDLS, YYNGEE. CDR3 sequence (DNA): TGTGCCAGCAGCACACAGGGCCTGAGCACTGAAGCTTTCTTT. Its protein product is CASSTQGLSTEAFF.

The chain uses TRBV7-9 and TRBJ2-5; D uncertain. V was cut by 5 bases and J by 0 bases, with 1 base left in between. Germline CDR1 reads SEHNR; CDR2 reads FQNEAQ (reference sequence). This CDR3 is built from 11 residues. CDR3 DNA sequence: TGTGCCAGCAGCGACCAAGAGACCCAGTACTTC. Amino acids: CASSDQETQYF.